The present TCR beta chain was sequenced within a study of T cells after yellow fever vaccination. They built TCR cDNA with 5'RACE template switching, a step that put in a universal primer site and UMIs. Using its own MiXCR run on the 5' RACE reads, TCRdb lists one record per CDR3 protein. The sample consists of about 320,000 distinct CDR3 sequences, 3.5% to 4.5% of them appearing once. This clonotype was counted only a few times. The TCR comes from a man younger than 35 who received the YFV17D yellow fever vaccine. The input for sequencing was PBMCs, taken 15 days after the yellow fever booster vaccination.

The CDR3 is CASSVTGQGSYEQYV. DNA of the CDR3: TGTGCCAGCAGCGTGACGGGACAGGGGTCCTACGAGCAGTACGTC. The genes are TRBV5-5 and TRBJ2-7; 10 nucleotides line up with TRBD1. Unmatched junction bases numbered 5, after V lost 4 bases and J lost 1 base. The germline V gene encodes CDR1 SGHKS and CDR2 YYEKEE (reference sequence). CDR3 length equals 15 residues.